This T cell receptor beta chain comes out of a study of blood T cell repertoires in COVID-19. The CDR3 runs 12 residues. CDR1 MDHEN and CDR2 SYDVKM come from the germline V gene. V was shortened by 1 base and J by 6 bases, with 6 bases between the two germline ends. Sequenced by immunoSEQ multiplex PCR; TCRdb stores in-frame clones only, minus some. The table includes around 67,000 clones, 80% to 90% detected once. The sequenced sample consisted of peripheral blood. The chain employs TRBV28 and TRBJ1-1; D gene ambiguous. The TCR sequence derives from a man aged 45-65 years with active COVID-19. The CDR3 loop is CASSLLHAEAFF. The CDR3 region has the DNA TGTGCCAGCAGTTTATTACATGCTGAAGCTTTCTTT.